The 24 T cell receptor beta chains given below trace back to one sample, sequenced in a study of shared clonotypes between healthy human individuals. The data were produced by immunoSEQ multiplex PCR, yet TCRdb's version contains in-frame clones alone and is incomplete. The sample has over 850,000 clones, 75% to 80% seen once. Material: memory CD4+ T cells from PBMCs. Subset noted: CD45RA-negative fraction. The receptor source for this set is a man younger than 30 in good health. Some clones in this sample may be carry-over from other donors' samples.

The chain joins TRBV29-1 to TRBJ1-1, with 7 bases aligning to TRBD1. Looked up from germline, CDR1 is SQVTM and CDR2 is ANQGSEA. V shed 5 bases and J 5 bases; nucleotides not matched to a gene: 5. The CDR3 sequence is 12 residues long. CDR3 DNA sequence: TGCAGCGTTCACCAGGGGGGGACTGAAGCTTTCTTT. Encoded protein: CSVHQGGTEAFF.

As to this clone: Since a far larger clone is one base different, this is likely a read error. The V call is TRBV7-2, the J call TRBJ1-1; D call uncertain. Germline V gene sequence: CDR1 SGHTA, CDR2 FQGNSA. The V end lost 1 base, the J end lost 12 bases, and 15 bases lay between the germline ends. The CDR3 sequence is 13 residues long. The CDR3 nucleotides read TGTGCCAGCAGCTTAGTAGGGTGGCAGGATACTTTCTTT. Its protein is CASSLVGWQDTFF.

J is TRBJ2-3 and V is TRBV7-9, with D possibly called TRBD1 or TRBD2 (6 bases each). Trimming pared 1 base from V and 4 bases from J, leaving 12 bases between. There are 15 residues in the CDR3. Per germline, CDR1 SEHNR and CDR2 FQNEAQ (reference sequence). The CDR3 DNA is TGTGCCAGCAGCTTAGTCTTCGGGGGCCCAGATACGCAGTATTTT. Translating gives CASSLVFGGPDTQYF.

The chain links TRBV7-9 to TRBJ2-1; 13 bases match TRBD2. Germline V gives CDR1 SEHNR, CDR2 FQNEAQ (reference sequence). V trimming: 2 bases; J trimming: 9 bases; junction bases outside the gene matches: 13. The CDR3 runs to 18 residues. CDR3 residues: CASSLRGLAGDPSVEQFF. The CDR3 region has the DNA TGTGCCAGCAGCTTACGCGGACTAGCGGGAGACCCGTCGGTTGAGCAGTTCTTC.

For this clone: The same CDR3 can be traced to other DNA sequences in this sample. This chain links TRBV6-1 with TRBJ1-2; D is ambiguous. The CDR3 contains 13 residues. Germline CDR1 MNHNS, CDR2 SASEGT. V gave up 0 bases and J gave up 4 bases, with 6 bases separating them. CDR3 region: CASSEAGSYGYTF. In DNA, the CDR3 is TGTGCCAGCAGTGAAGCAGGATCCTATGGCTACACCTTC.

This clone has a single count. The chain employs TRBV7-6 and TRBJ2-1, with D possibly matching TRBD1 (6 bases). The V end lost 3 bases, the J end lost 3 bases, and 12 bases lay between the germline ends. The germline CDR1 and CDR2 sequences are SGHVS and FNYEAQ. The CDR3 runs 15 residues. CDR3 DNA: TGTGCCAGCAGCTTCGGGACGGGACACTACAATGAGCAGTTCTTC. Translated: CASSFGTGHYNEQFF.

This clone has at least ten counts. The chain links TRBV6-5 to TRBJ2-1; tentative D call: TRBD2 (7 bases). Between the trimmed V and J ends, which lost 6 bases and 4 bases, there was a span of 16 bases. The CDR3 is 15 residues long. Germline V lookup: CDR1 MNHEY, CDR2 SVGAGI. The CDR3 protein is CASSRRGRGYNEQFF. The DNA of the CDR3 is TGTGCCAGCAGCCGACGGGGGCGGGGGTACAATGAGCAGTTCTTC.

The V call is TRBV6-5, the J call TRBJ2-1; TRBD1 or TRBD2 may be the D gene (5 bases each). V was shortened by 4 bases and J by 10 bases, with 14 bases between the two germline ends. Germline CDR1 is MNHEY and CDR2 is SVGAGI. The CDR3 has 13 residues. The CDR3 protein is CASSSWDRREQFF. CDR3 nucleotide sequence: TGTGCCAGCAGTTCATGGGACCGTCGAGAGCAGTTCTTC.

The rearrangement joins TRBV5-1 to TRBJ1-2; TRBD1 aligns across 7 bases. The CDR3 length is 13 residues. The V and J ends lost 4 bases and 4 bases, in that order; junction bases with no gene match: 4. The germline V gene has CDR1 SGHRS and CDR2 YFSETQ. CDR3 protein: CASSIGQAYGYTF. Here the CDR3 DNA reads TGCGCCAGCAGCATAGGACAGGCCTATGGCTACACCTTC.

J is TRBJ1-1 and V is TRBV7-9, with a tentative D call TRBD1 (5 bases). The length of the CDR3 is 12 residues. Per the germline V gene, CDR1 is SEHNR and CDR2 is FQNEAQ (reference sequence). Trimming left V 5 bases short and J 8 bases short, with 12 bases between. The CDR3 here is CASSLGALEAFF. The CDR3 nucleotides read TGTGCCAGCAGCCTCGGGGCTTTAGAAGCTTTCTTT.

The genes are TRBV7-2 and TRBJ2-1, with 11 bases aligning to TRBD2. CDR1 and CDR2 from the germline V gene are SGHTA and FQGNSA. Trimming cost V 3 bases and J 15 bases; bases outside gene matches: 4. The length of the CDR3 is 12 residues. This CDR3 reads CASSFSGRVPFF. DNA of the CDR3: TGTGCCAGCAGCTTTAGCGGGAGGGTTCCGTTCTTC.

As DNA, the CDR3 is TGTGCCAGTAGTCTCGCCCCCGGCGTGTATGGCTACACCTTC. As protein: CASSLAPGVYGYTF. The chain joins TRBV19 to TRBJ1-2; D uncertain. The CDR3 totals 14 residues. CDR1 and CDR2 (germline): LNHDA, SQIVND (reference sequence). V gave up 5 bases and J gave up 5 bases, with 15 bases separating them.

The CDR3 nucleotides read TGTGCCAGCACCAGAAACAGGGACTCCTCCTACGAGCAGTACTTC. This encodes CASTRNRDSSYEQYF. The chain recombines TRBV11-2 with TRBJ2-7, with D perhaps TRBD1 or TRBD2 (6 bases each). Germline V lookup: CDR1 SGHAT, CDR2 FQNNGV. The CDR3 extends over 15 amino acids. Trimming stripped 7 bases from V and 0 bases from J, with 16 bases between.

The chain uses TRBV7-2 and TRBJ2-7, with 12 bases that match TRBD1. Germline V lookup: CDR1 SGHTA, CDR2 FQGNSA. The CDR3 has 14 amino acids. With 3 bases clipped from V and 6 bases from J, the junction kept 3 bases outside the gene matches. The CDR3 DNA reads as TGTGCCAGCAGCTTCGGGACAGGGGGCCGCGAGCAGTACTTC. Translating gives CASSFGTGGREQYF.

The chain combines TRBV2 with TRBJ2-3, with D possibly TRBD1 on 5 matching bases. CDR1 SNHLY and CDR2 FYNNEI come from the germline V gene. Trimming removed 7 bases at V and 4 bases at J, with 12 bases between. This CDR3 has 13 residues. In nucleotides, the CDR3 is TGTGCCAGCACAGGGCCCGCCCCAGATACGCAGTATTTT. This gives the protein CASTGPAPDTQYF.

The V call is TRBV5-1, the J call TRBJ2-7, with no clear D. The CDR3 totals 12 residues. Trimming pared 6 bases from V and 7 bases from J, leaving 14 bases between. The germline V gene has CDR1 SGHRS and CDR2 YFSETQ. The CDR3 spells CASTGTFQEQYF. As DNA, the CDR3 is TGCGCCAGCACCGGAACGTTTCAGGAGCAGTACTTC.

In its sample, this clone was seen a few times. The chain employs TRBV2 and TRBJ1-3; 11 positions agree with TRBD1. This CDR3 is built from 15 residues. Trimming at V came to 5 bases and at J to 4 bases, leaving 4 bases not matched to a gene. Germline CDR1 and CDR2: SNHLY and FYNNEI. CDR3 in amino acids: CASSKGQGVGNTIYF. The CDR3 DNA follows: TGTGCCAGCAGTAAGGGACAGGGGGTCGGAAACACCATATATTTT.

The V and J genes are TRBV2 and TRBJ2-4; 12 bases match TRBD2. V was pared by 7 bases and J by 9 bases, with 10 bases of the junction left unmatched. The CDR3 extends over 15 amino acids. Per the germline V gene, CDR1 is SNHLY and CDR2 is FYNNEI. CDR3 in DNA: TGTGCCAGCACCCGGGCTAGCGGGAGGGAATCCATTCAGTACTTC. This sequence encodes CASTRASGRESIQYF. Filled out from reference TRBV2 and TRBJ2-4, the complete variable domain reads EPEVTQTPSHQVTQMGQEVILRCVPISNHLYFYWYRQILGQKVEFLVSFYNNEISEKSEIFDDQFSVERPDGSNFTLKIRSTKLEDSAMYFCASTRASGRESIQYFGAGTRLSVL.

Remarks on this clone: The sample has other DNA sequences that encode this CDR3 too. The gene calls are TRBV7-3 and TRBJ2-3; perhaps TRBD1 as D (6 bases). Germline V lookup: CDR1 SGHTA, CDR2 FQGTGA. The ends were cut back, 5 bases at V and 2 bases at J, with 11 bases in the middle. The CDR3 is 14 amino acids. DNA for the CDR3: TGTGCCAGCAGCCCGGGACATTCCACAGATACGCAGTATTTT. It encodes CASSPGHSTDTQYF.

The chain combines TRBV2 with TRBJ1-1, with D perhaps TRBD1 (6 bases). CDR1 is SNHLY and CDR2 is FYNNEI in the germline V gene. CDR3 length equals 13 residues. The V end was cut by 7 bases, the J end by 1 base, with 10 bases between. CDR3 protein: CASILDRNTEAFF. CDR3 nucleotide sequence: TGTGCCAGCATCTTGGACAGGAACACTGAAGCTTTCTTT.

This clone showed up just a few times. This rearrangement joins TRBV28 to TRBJ1-2, with 8 bases fitting TRBD1. The CDR3 has 14 amino acids. V lost 1 base to trimming and J lost 8 bases; unmatched junction nucleotides: 6. CDR1 is MDHEN and CDR2 is SYDVKM in the germline V gene. The CDR3 sequence: CASSLSPTGGGYTF. The CDR3 DNA sequence: TGTGCCAGCAGTTTATCCCCCACAGGGGGGGGCTACACCTTC.

The chain is built from TRBV6-6 and TRBJ2-1; D is possibly TRBD1 or TRBD2 (5 bases each). V shed 6 bases and J shed 9 bases, with 24 bases lying between them. CDR1 and CDR2 (germline): MNHNY, SVGAGI (reference sequence). The CDR3 consists of 16 residues. The CDR3 sequence: CASRSRLGVIGPEQFF. CDR3 nucleotide sequence: TGTGCCAGCAGATCCCGCTTGGGGGTAATTGGGCCTGAGCAGTTCTTC.

This clone was counted only a few times. The chain links TRBV19 to TRBJ1-5, with D possibly being TRBD1 (5 bases). The CDR3 extends over 18 amino acids. Trimming shortened V by 5 bases and J by 0 bases, and 20 bases separated the two germline ends. Germline lookup yields CDR1 LNHDA and CDR2 SQIVND (reference sequence). For the CDR3, the DNA is TGTGCCAGTAGTGATTCGTTCCGGACACCATATAGCAATCAGCCCCAGCATTTT. This sequence encodes CASSDSFRTPYSNQPQHF.

The chain is built from TRBV5-1 and TRBJ2-3, with D hard to call. The germline V gene has CDR1 SGHRS and CDR2 YFSETQ. The CDR3 is made up of 13 amino acids. V lost 0 bases and J lost 5, with 7 bases in between. CDR3 sequence (DNA): TGCGCCAGCAGCTTGGGAAGGGTAGATACGCAGTATTTT. Translated: CASSLGRVDTQYF.